This note documents a single T cell receptor (beta chain) sequence. These data belong to a study of shared clonotypes between healthy human individuals. Measured with immunoSEQ multiplex PCR; TCRdb has only the in-frame clones, and not every one. The data hold 400,000 to 600,000 clones, with about 80% observed a single time. The ends lost 4 bases at V and 6 bases at J; junction bases unmatched: 8. Germline assignment: CDR1 SGDLS and CDR2 YYNGEE. The CDR3 sequence is 15 residues long. The chain combines TRBV9 with TRBJ1-5, with 9 bases fitting TRBD1. Sequences were obtained from PBMCs. The clonotype was recovered from a woman in her thirties or forties in good health. Some clones in this sample may be carry-over from other donors' samples. CDR3 bases: TGTGCCAGCAGCCCGGGACAGGGAGCGTCTCAGCCCCAGCATTTT. Translation gives CASSPGQGASQPQHF.